The rows below give T cell receptor beta chains drawn from one sample of a study of blood T cell repertoires in COVID-19. The method was immunoSEQ multiplex PCR; TCRdb's version includes in-frame clones alone and lacks a portion of them. Here the sample spans about 240,000 clones, roughly 87% being singletons. Material: peripheral blood. The receptors here all came from a man between 60 and 70 years old who had recovered from COVID-19. Each CDR3 is given with its conserved first and last residue. The D gene is left open where the match is weak. Rows may omit the clone size; those that give it use once, few, many or a size class.

j_call d_call v_call clone_size cdr3_aa cdr3_nt
TRBJ2-7 - TRBV15 - CATSTLQQDEQYF TGTGCCACCAGCACATTACAGCAGGACGAGCAGTACTTC
TRBJ1-5 - TRBV19 once CASTYTGLFQPQHF TGTGCCAGTACCTATACGGGACTTTTTCAGCCCCAGCATTTT
TRBJ2-1 TRBD2 TRBV27 - CASINRNRGEWGRNEQFF TGTGCCAGCATTAACCGAAACCGGGGGGAATGGGGGAGGAATGAGCAGTTCTTC
TRBJ1-4 - TRBV6-6 - CASSYGQRETNEKLFF TGTGCCAGCAGTTATGGACAGAGAGAGACTAATGAAAAACTGTTTTTT
TRBJ2-2 TRBD1 TRBV3-1/TRBV3-2 - CASSPYRQGRFTGELFF TGTGCCAGCAGCCCCTATCGACAGGGCCGTTTTACCGGGGAGCTGTTTTTT
TRBJ2-2 TRBD2 TRBV6-2/TRBV6-3 - CASSYSRETNTGELFF TGTGCCAGCAGTTACTCGCGGGAGACGAACACCGGGGAGCTGTTTTTT
TRBJ2-1 TRBD1 TRBV24-1 once CATSDHHRDRTYNEQFF TGTGCCACCAGTGACCACCATAGGGACAGAACCTACAATGAGCAGTTCTTC
TRBJ2-7 - TRBV6-5 few CASRAGSTSYEQYF TGTGCCAGCAGGGCCGGGTCGACCTCCTACGAGCAGTACTTC
TRBJ1-1 TRBD1 TRBV19 - CASSTPGQPNTEAFF TGTGCCAGTAGTACTCCGGGACAGCCGAACACTGAAGCTTTCTTT
TRBJ1-4 - TRBV7-9 - CASSLGGRTNEKLFF TGTGCCAGCAGCTTAGGGGGCCGGACCAATGAAAAACTGTTTTTT
TRBJ1-5 - TRBV5-5 - CASSLSFGQFVGPQHF TGTGCCAGCAGCTTATCCTTCGGACAGTTCGTTGGGCCCCAGCATTTT
TRBJ1-4 - TRBV5-6 - CASSLGLTTNEKLFF TGTGCCAGCAGCTTGGGACTCACCACTAATGAAAAACTGTTTTTT
TRBJ1-6 TRBD1 TRBV5-1 - CASIEGTGGRSPLHF TGCGCCAGCATCGAAGGGACAGGGGGACGATCACCCCTCCACTTT
TRBJ1-6 - TRBV4-1 few CASSQPPSSYNSPLHF TGCGCCAGCAGCCAACCCCCGAGCTCCTATAATTCACCCCTCCACTTT
TRBJ2-7 TRBD2 TRBV19 - CASSISGELYEQYF TGTGCCAGTAGTATTAGCGGGGAGCTCTACGAGCAGTACTTC
TRBJ1-2 TRBD1 TRBV28 - CALQDRGPHGYTF TGTGCGCTGCAGGACAGGGGGCCTCATGGCTACACCTTC
TRBJ2-1 TRBD2 TRBV29-1 - CSVSGGPYNEQFF TGCAGCGTTAGCGGGGGCCCCTACAATGAGCAGTTCTTC
TRBJ1-4 TRBD1 TRBV2 - CASSSGTGNNEKLFF TGTGCCAGCAGTTCCGGGACAGGGAATAATGAAAAACTGTTTTTT
TRBJ1-4 TRBD1 TRBV19 - CASSRGQALEKEKLFF TGTGCCAGTAGTAGGGGACAGGCATTAGAGAAGGAAAAACTGTTTTTT
TRBJ1-4 - TRBV6-1 - CASSDRYRNEKLFF TGTGCCAGCAGTGACAGATATCGTAATGAAAAACTGTTTTTT
TRBJ1-2 - TRBV10-3 - CAISESRNYGYTF TGTGCCATCAGTGAGTCGAGGAACTATGGCTACACCTTC
TRBJ2-1 TRBD2 TRBV6-5 - CASLPRGVTYNEQFF TGTGCCAGCCTCCCTCGGGGGGTCACGTACAATGAGCAGTTCTTC
TRBJ1-4 - TRBV15 - CATSRLPGPSNEKLLF TGTGCCACCAGCAGACTTCCAGGGCCATCTAATGAAAAACTGCTTTTT
TRBJ2-3 - TRBV14 - CASSQTSFRTDTQYF TGTGCCAGCAGCCAGACTAGTTTTCGCACAGATACGCAGTATTTT
TRBJ1-2 TRBD1 TRBV6-5 once CASSIDRGRGYTF TGTGCCAGCAGCATCGACAGGGGCCGGGGCTACACCTTC
TRBJ2-1 TRBD2 TRBV2 - CASRSLRGGFEQFF TGTGCCAGCAGAAGTTTGCGGGGGGGCTTTGAGCAGTTCTTC
TRBJ2-3 - TRBV19 - CASALGGPSTDTQYF TGTGCCAGTGCGCTCGGGGGACCTAGCACAGATACGCAGTATTTT
TRBJ1-5 - TRBV30 once CAAGGSQGQPQHF TGTGCAGCGGGGGGCAGCCAGGGTCAGCCCCAGCATTTT
TRBJ2-1 - TRBV18 - CASSPRERGYNEQFF TGTGCCAGCTCACCCCGGGAGAGGGGCTACAATGAGCAGTTCTTC
TRBJ2-7 - TRBV27 - CASRGGSYEQYF TGTGCCAGCAGAGGAGGATCCTACGAGCAGTACTTC
TRBJ2-3 TRBD1 TRBV23-1 once CASSQDRGGIDTQYF TGCGCCAGCAGTCAGGACAGGGGAGGGATAGATACGCAGTATTTT
TRBJ1-1 - TRBV9 - CASSVTPTGNTEAFF TGTGCCAGCAGCGTAACCCCCACTGGGAACACTGAAGCTTTCTTT
TRBJ1-6 TRBD1 TRBV18 - CASSPPDRGNSPLHF TGTGCCAGCTCACCACCAGACAGGGGAAATTCACCCCTCCACTTT
TRBJ2-1 TRBD2 TRBV7-9 - CASSLERGGRGEQFF TGTGCCAGCAGCTTAGAACGGGGGGGCCGAGGTGAGCAGTTCTTC
TRBJ2-2 TRBD2 TRBV6-4 - CASSESGGTNTGELFF TGTGCCAGCAGTGAAAGCGGGGGGACGAACACCGGGGAGCTGTTTTTT
TRBJ2-3 TRBD2 TRBV3-1/TRBV3-2 - CASSQIGTSRTDTQYF TGTGCCAGCAGCCAAATCGGGACTAGCAGAACAGATACGCAGTATTTT
TRBJ2-5 - TRBV5-5 - CASSRGPQETQYF TGTGCCAGCAGCAGGGGTCCCCAAGAGACCCAGTACTTC
TRBJ2-5 - TRBV5-4 - CASSLGDNQETQYF TGTGCCAGCAGCTTAGGGGACAACCAAGAGACCCAGTACTTC
TRBJ2-7 - TRBV28 many CASSFGAGRHEQYF TGTGCCAGCAGTTTCGGGGCGGGGAGGCACGAGCAGTACTTC